This T cell receptor (beta chain) originates from a study of cytomegalovirus exposure and HLA in healthy donors. Vbeta (60) and Jbeta (13) primers were used in the PCR. TCRdb's copy holds only in-frame clones and misses some; the assay was immunoSEQ multiplex PCR. The sample has more than 90,000 clones, 65% to 80% seen once; the top ten hold about 7%. Turning to this clone: The antigen is unknown.

Study-wide results and caveats: With later analysis, a missense DCLRE1C variant became linked to TCR beta V- and J-gene trimming. Most observed TCR sequences were rare, whereas some public TCRs were detected in many donors. TCR beta V segments were, for the most part, productive about 87% or about 30% of the time in an earlier analysis.

The CDR3 is made up of 13 amino acids. Trimming cost V 4 bases and J 8 bases, with 11 bases left between them. Germline CDR1 reads SEHNR; CDR2 reads FQNEAQ (reference sequence). The TCR was taken from a man aged 35 to 55 in good health and CMV-seropositive. The sample consisted of PBMCs. The chain couples TRBV7-9 to TRBJ1-4; tentative D call: TRBD1 (6 bases). The CDR3 here is CASSSQGWEKLFF. The CDR3 nucleotides read TGTGCCAGCAGCTCTCAGGGGTGGGAAAAACTGTTTTTT.